This T cell receptor (beta chain) was captured in a study of radiotherapy plus CTLA-4 blockade in lung cancer. Study-level information: Of the patients, about 18% showed objective responses and approximately 34% attained disease control. The study's findings and limits: Once radiotherapy plus ipilimumab had been given, TCR clones derived from tumor expanded in blood.

Comment on this clone: Its specificity is not known.

The protocol was immunoSEQ multiplex PCR, while the TCRdb copy is restricted to in-frame clones and leaves out a portion. The sample records some 51,000 clones, 79% being singletons. Ipilimumab CTLA-4 blockade and focal radiation were given to patients with chemo-refractory metastatic non-small-cell lung cancer. Germline V lookup: CDR1 SGHVS, CDR2 FQNEAQ. V gave up 5 bases and J gave up 7 bases, with 17 bases separating them. This CDR3 region has 14 residues. Sequenced material: peripheral blood, taken from a patient treated with radiotherapy plus ipilimumab. This TCR was sampled from a human donor with non-small cell lung cancer who had a complete response to radiotherapy plus ipilimumab. V is TRBV7-8 and J is TRBJ1-2; weak D call: TRBD1 (6 bases). Here the CDR3 reads CASSRATGIGGYTF. CDR3 DNA: TGTGCCAGCAGCCGCGCCACAGGGATTGGTGGCTACACCTTC.